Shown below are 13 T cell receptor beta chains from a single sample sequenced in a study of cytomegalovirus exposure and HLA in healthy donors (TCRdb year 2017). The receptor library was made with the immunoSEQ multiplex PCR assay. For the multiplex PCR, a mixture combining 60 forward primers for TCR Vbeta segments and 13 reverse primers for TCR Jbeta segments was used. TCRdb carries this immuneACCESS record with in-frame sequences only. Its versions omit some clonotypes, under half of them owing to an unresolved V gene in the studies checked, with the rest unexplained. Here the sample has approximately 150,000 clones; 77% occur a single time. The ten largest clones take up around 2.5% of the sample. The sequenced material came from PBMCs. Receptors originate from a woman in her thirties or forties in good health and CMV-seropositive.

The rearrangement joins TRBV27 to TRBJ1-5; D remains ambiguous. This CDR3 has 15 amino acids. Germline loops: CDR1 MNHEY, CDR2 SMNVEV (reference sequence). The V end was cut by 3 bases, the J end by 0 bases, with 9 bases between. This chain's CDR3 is CASSLRRDSNQPQHF. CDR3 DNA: TGTGCCAGCAGTTTGAGACGGGATAGCAATCAGCCCCAGCATTTT.

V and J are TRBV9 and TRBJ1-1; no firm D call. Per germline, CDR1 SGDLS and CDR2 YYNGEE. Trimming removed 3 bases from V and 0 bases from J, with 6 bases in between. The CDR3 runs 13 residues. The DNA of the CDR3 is TGTGCCAGCAGCGCCAATGTGAACACTGAAGCTTTCTTT. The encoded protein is CASSANVNTEAFF.

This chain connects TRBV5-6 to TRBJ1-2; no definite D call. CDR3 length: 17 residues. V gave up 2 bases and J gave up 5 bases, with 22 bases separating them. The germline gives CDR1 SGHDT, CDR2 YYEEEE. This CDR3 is CASSLPRHVRGYYGYTF. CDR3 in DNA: TGTGCCAGCAGCTTACCACGTCATGTGCGGGGATATTATGGCTACACCTTC.

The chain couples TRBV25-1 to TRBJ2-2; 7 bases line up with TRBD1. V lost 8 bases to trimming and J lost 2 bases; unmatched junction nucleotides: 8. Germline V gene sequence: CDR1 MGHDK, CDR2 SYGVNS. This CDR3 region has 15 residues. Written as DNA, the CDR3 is TGTGCCAGCGGAACAGGGGCCCCTAACACCGGGGAGCTGTTTTTT. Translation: CASGTGAPNTGELFF.

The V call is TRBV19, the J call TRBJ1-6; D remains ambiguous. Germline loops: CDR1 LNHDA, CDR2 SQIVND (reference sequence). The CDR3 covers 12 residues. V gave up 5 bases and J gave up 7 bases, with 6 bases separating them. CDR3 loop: CASSALNSPLHF. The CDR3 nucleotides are TGTGCCAGTAGTGCACTAAATTCACCCCTCCACTTT.

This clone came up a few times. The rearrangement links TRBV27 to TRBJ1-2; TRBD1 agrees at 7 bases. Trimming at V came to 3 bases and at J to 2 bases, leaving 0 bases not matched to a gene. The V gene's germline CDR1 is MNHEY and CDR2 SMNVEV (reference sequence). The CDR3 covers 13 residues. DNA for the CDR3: TGTGCCAGCAGTTTGACAGGGAACTATGGCTACACCTTC. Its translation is CASSLTGNYGYTF.

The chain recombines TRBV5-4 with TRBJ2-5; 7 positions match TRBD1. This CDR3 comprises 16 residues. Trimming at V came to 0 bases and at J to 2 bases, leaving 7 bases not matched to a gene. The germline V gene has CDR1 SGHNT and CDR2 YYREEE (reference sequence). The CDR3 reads CASSLAAAGGQETQYF. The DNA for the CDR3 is TGTGCCAGCAGCTTGGCCGCGGCAGGGGGTCAAGAGACCCAGTACTTC.

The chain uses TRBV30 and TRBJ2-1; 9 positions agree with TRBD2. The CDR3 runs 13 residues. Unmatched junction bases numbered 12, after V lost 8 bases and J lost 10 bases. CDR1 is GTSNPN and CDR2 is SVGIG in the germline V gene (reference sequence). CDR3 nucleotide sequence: TGTGCCCGCGGGCGCGGGAGGGCCGACGAGCAGTTCTTC. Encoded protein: CARGRGRADEQFF.

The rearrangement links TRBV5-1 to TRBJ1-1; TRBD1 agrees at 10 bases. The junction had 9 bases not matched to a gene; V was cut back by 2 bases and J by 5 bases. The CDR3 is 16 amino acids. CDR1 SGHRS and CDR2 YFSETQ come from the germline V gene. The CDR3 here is CASSLGTGVFGTEAFF. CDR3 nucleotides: TGCGCCAGCAGCTTAGGGACAGGGGTTTTTGGGACTGAAGCTTTCTTT.

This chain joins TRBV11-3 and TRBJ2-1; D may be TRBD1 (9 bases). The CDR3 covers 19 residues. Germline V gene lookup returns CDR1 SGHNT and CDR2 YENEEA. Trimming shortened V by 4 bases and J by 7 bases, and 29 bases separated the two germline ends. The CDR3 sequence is CASSSGQGIRAGVKNEQFF. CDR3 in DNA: TGTGCCAGCAGCTCCGGACAGGGGATTAGAGCGGGAGTAAAAAATGAGCAGTTCTTC.

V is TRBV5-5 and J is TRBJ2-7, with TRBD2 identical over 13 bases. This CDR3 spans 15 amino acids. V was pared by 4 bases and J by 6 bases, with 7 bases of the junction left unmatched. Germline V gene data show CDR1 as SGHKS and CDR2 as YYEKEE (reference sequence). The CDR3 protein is CASSVTSGRAAEQYF. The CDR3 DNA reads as TGTGCCAGCAGCGTTACTAGCGGGAGGGCCGCCGAGCAGTACTTC.

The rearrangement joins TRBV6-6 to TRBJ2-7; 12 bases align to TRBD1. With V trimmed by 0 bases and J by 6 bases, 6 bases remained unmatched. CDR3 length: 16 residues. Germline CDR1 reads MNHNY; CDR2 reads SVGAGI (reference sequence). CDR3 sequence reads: CASSYSTGTGGFEQYF. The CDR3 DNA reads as TGTGCCAGCAGTTACTCCACCGGGACAGGGGGCTTCGAGCAGTACTTC.

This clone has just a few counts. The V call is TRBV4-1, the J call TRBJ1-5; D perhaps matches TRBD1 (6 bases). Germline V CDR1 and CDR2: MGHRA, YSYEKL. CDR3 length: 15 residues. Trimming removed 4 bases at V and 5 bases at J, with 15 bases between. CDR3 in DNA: TGCGCCAGCAGCCCAACGACAGGAACATATCAGCCCCAGCATTTT. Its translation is CASSPTTGTYQPQHF.